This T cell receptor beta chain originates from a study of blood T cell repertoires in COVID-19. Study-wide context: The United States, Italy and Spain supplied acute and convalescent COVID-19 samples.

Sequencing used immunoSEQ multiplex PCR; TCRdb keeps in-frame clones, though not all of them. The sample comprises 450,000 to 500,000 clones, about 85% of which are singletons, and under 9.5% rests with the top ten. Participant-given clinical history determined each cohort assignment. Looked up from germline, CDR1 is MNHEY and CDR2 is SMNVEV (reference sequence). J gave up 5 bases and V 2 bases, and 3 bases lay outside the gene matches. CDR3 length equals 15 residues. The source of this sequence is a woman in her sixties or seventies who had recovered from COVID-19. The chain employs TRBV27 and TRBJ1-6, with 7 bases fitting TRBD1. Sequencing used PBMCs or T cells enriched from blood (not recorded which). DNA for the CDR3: TGTGCCAGCAGTTTAATAGGGGGCGATAATTCACCCCTCCACTTT. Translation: CASSLIGGDNSPLHF.